A single sample is the source of the 20 T cell receptor beta chains below, sequenced in a study of T cells in Graves' hyperthyroidism and ophthalmopathy. Amplification of TCR beta CDR3 regions was performed using RNA transcripts as template. A first-round RT-PCR of the TCR CDR3 used the HTBI primer set. One entry per CDR3 protein, called by TCRdb with MiXCR from the multiplex PCR reads. Seen here are about 720,000 distinct CDR3 sequences, around 15% observed once, and the top ten hold approximately 8.4%. Specimen: blood. These TCRs come from a man between 18 and 29 years old with Graves' hyperthyroidism.

This clonotype was seen a handful of times. The junction does not match germline at one end; this may be a read error. V usage is TRBV28 and J usage is TRBJ1-5; D ambiguous. The CDR3 has 13 residues. Germline CDR1 reads MDHEN; CDR2 reads SYDVKM. The CDR3 loop reads CASSLVFNQPQLF. For the CDR3, the DNA is TGTGCCAGCAGTTTAGTTTTTAATCAGCCCCAGCTTTTT.

This clonotype was detected many times. This chain joins TRBV2 and TRBJ2-3, with TRBD1 as a possible D gene (6 bases). Between the trimmed V and J ends, which lost 8 bases and 1 base, there was a span of 13 bases. This CDR3 is 14 amino acids long. Germline-derived CDR1 and CDR2 are SNHLY and FYNNEI. This CDR3 reads CASYWTAGTDTQYF. In nucleotides, the CDR3 is TGTGCCAGCTACTGGACAGCCGGCACAGATACGCAGTATTTT.

The V and J genes are TRBV6-2 or TRBV6-3 and TRBJ2-2; 10 bases fit TRBD2. Germline-derived CDR1 and CDR2 are MNHEY and SVGEGT. This CDR3 has 15 residues. V dropped 6 bases and J dropped 6; count of bases not matched to a gene: 7. The DNA of the CDR3 is TGTGCCAGCAGCCTGAGCGGGAGGGGCCCCGGGGAGCTGTTTTTT. Translating it yields CASSLSGRGPGELFF.

This clonotype was counted ten times or more. J is TRBJ2-5 and V is TRBV11-2, with D uncertain. Germline CDR1 is SGHAT and CDR2 is FQNNGV. The CDR3 is made up of 13 amino acids. Trimming pared 4 bases from V and 5 bases from J, leaving 11 bases between. The CDR3 protein is CASSSRPFETQYF. DNA of the CDR3: TGTGCCAGCAGCTCACGCCCCTTCGAGACCCAGTACTTC.

In regard to this clonotype: Since a much larger clone is just one base distant, this may be a read error. J is TRBJ2-1 and V is TRBV6-2 or TRBV6-3; D remains unclear. The CDR3 contains 13 residues. Per the germline V gene, CDR1 is MNHEY and CDR2 is SVGEGT. V was cut by 8 bases and J by 4 bases, with 12 bases left in between. CDR3 in amino acids: CASLGRYYNEQFF. CDR3 nucleotides: TGTGCCAGCTTAGGCCGGTATTACAATGAGCAGTTCTTC.

This clonotype was seen only a few times. The chain couples TRBV28 to TRBJ2-5; TRBD1 or TRBD2 may be the D gene (5 bases each). The CDR3 is 15 residues long. V lost 3 bases, J lost 3 bases, and 14 bases lay in between. Germline V lookup: CDR1 MDHEN, CDR2 SYDVKM. CDR3 DNA sequence: TGTGCCAGCAGTTTTCGGGATCTAGGGGAAGAGACCCAGTACTTC. Its translation is CASSFRDLGEETQYF.

This clonotype has only a few counts. One end of the junction does not line up with germline, which may come from a read error. The J gene is TRBJ1-2, the V gene TRBV20-1, with D maybe TRBD1 (6 bases). CDR3 length equals 16 residues. Germline V gene sequence: CDR1 DFQATT, CDR2 SNEGSKA (reference sequence). For the CDR3, the DNA is TGCAGTGCTAGACCAAGAGGGTCAGGGGTGAGCTATGGCTACATCTTC. Protein sequence: CSARPRGSGVSYGYIF.

The chain couples TRBV24-1 to TRBJ2-1; 8 positions match TRBD2. Per germline, CDR1 KGHDR and CDR2 SFDVKD. This CDR3 spans 16 amino acids. V trimming: 5 bases; J trimming: 11 bases; junction bases outside the gene matches: 16. In DNA form, the CDR3 reads TGTGCCACCAGTGCCCAAGGACTAGCTCAACCGGAAAAGCAGTTCTTC. It translates to CATSAQGLAQPEKQFF.

The chain recombines TRBV27 with TRBJ2-3; 9 bases agree with TRBD2. The J segment lost 1 base and the V segment lost 5 bases, leaving 13 bases of the junction unmatched. The CDR3 has 18 amino acids. CDR1 is MNHEY and CDR2 is SMNVEV in the germline V gene (reference sequence). Here the CDR3 reads CASSPILPGLAGTDTQYF. CDR3 nucleotide sequence: TGTGCCAGCAGTCCGATACTACCGGGACTAGCAGGCACAGATACGCAGTATTTT.

This clonotype showed up many times. The chain joins TRBV20-1 to TRBJ2-7, with 8 bases identical to TRBD1. Losses at the gene ends were 3 bases for V and 6 bases for J; bases not matched to a gene: 13. The germline CDR1 and CDR2 sequences are DFQATT and SNEGSKA (reference sequence). The length of the CDR3 is 15 residues. The CDR3 bases are TGCAGTGCTAGGGCTCTGGGACAGGAGATATCCGAGCAGTACTTC. This encodes CSARALGQEISEQYF.

This clonotype has at least ten counts. The chain couples TRBV28 to TRBJ2-7; possibly TRBD1 or TRBD2 for D (5 bases each). This CDR3 is 17 amino acids long. CDR1 is MDHEN, CDR2 SYDVKM, per germline. Trimming pared 3 bases from V and 4 bases from J, leaving 22 bases between. The CDR3 DNA is TGTGCCAGCAGTTTCCCCCCGGGGCTCGGCTTTAGTTACGAGCAGTACTTC. It yields the protein CASSFPPGLGFSYEQYF.

The V call is TRBV10-2, the J call TRBJ2-1, with D possibly matching TRBD1 (6 bases). The CDR3 consists of 17 residues. Germline V gene sequence: CDR1 WSHSY, CDR2 SAAADI. Trimming left V 0 bases short and J 2 bases short, with 14 bases between. CDR3 loop: CASSESYRVPPYNEQFF. The CDR3 DNA sequence: TGCGCCAGCAGTGAGTCGTACAGGGTCCCTCCCTACAATGAGCAGTTCTTC.

This clonotype was seen only a few times. At one end the junction does not follow the germline gene, possibly because of a read error. CDR3: CASTQGGQGRSEAFF. For the CDR3, the DNA is TGTGCCAGCACCCAAGGCGGGCAGGGGAGGTCTGAAGCTTTCTTT. The chain employs TRBV4-2 and TRBJ1-1; perhaps TRBD1 as D (6 bases). CDR1 LGHNA and CDR2 YNFKEQ come from the germline V gene. The CDR3 runs to 15 residues.

The CDR3 protein is CASSPQGANYGYTF. DNA of the CDR3: TGTGCCAGCTCACCACAAGGGGCTAACTATGGCTACACCTTC. The V call is TRBV18, the J call TRBJ1-2, with a possible D match to TRBD1 (5 bases). Trimming pared 1 base from V and 0 bases from J, leaving 6 bases between. The CDR3 extends over 14 amino acids. Germline loops: CDR1 KGHSH, CDR2 LQKENI.

This chain connects TRBV7-7 to TRBJ2-6; D not resolved. This CDR3 has 15 amino acids. CDR1 and CDR2 from the germline V gene are SSHAT and FNYEAQ (reference sequence). Trimming removed 4 bases at V and 0 bases at J, with 7 bases between. CDR3 coding DNA: TGTGCCAGCAGCTGCAAGTCCTCTGGGGCCAACGTCCTGACTTTC. Its translation is CASSCKSSGANVLTF.

This clonotype appeared many times. V gene TRBV28 combines with J gene TRBJ1-3; possible D gene TRBD1, 5 bases. The CDR3 sequence is 15 residues long. From germline, CDR1 is MDHEN and CDR2 SYDVKM. Trimming left V 6 bases short and J 4 bases short, with 16 bases between. The CDR3 nucleotides read TGTGCCAGCAGCCCACCTAGGGGTTACGGAAACACCATATATTTT. Its translation is CASSPPRGYGNTIYF.

The rearrangement uses TRBV2 and TRBJ2-1; D is unresolved. Germline CDR1 and CDR2: SNHLY and FYNNEI. The V gene lost 2 bases and the J gene lost 8 bases, with 10 bases spanning the gap. The CDR3 is 13 amino acids. The CDR3 spells CASSEPPADEQFF. CDR3 bases: TGTGCCAGCAGTGAACCCCCAGCCGATGAGCAGTTCTTC.

This clonotype was counted ten times or more. The V and J genes are TRBV2 and TRBJ1-1; possibly TRBD1 for D (5 bases). Germline-derived CDR1 and CDR2 are SNHLY and FYNNEI. V dropped 6 bases and J dropped 1 base, with 9 bases sitting between them. CDR3 length: 13 amino acids. Written as DNA, the CDR3 is TGTGCCAGCAGGGGGGAAGGGAACACTGAAGCTTTCTTT. Residues: CASRGEGNTEAFF.

This clonotype has only a few counts. The rearrangement links TRBV3-1 to TRBJ2-7; 7 nucleotides line up with TRBD1. Trimming removed 1 base from V and 4 bases from J; junction bases left unmatched: 4. CDR1 and CDR2 from the germline V gene are LGHDT and YNNKEL (reference sequence). The CDR3 runs to 14 residues. CDR3 coding DNA: TGTGCCAGCAGCCAAGCGGGACAGATTTACGAGCAGTACTTC. Protein product: CASSQAGQIYEQYF.

Ten or more counts support this clonotype. The chain joins TRBV6-1 to TRBJ2-3; D is uncertain. Trimming took off 3 bases at V and 2 bases at J, with 9 bases between the two ends. The CDR3 loop spans 14 amino acids. Germline V gene data show CDR1 as MNHNS and CDR2 as SASEGT. CDR3: CASSENILTDTQYF. The CDR3, as DNA: TGTGCCAGCAGTGAGAACATTCTCACAGATACGCAGTATTTT.